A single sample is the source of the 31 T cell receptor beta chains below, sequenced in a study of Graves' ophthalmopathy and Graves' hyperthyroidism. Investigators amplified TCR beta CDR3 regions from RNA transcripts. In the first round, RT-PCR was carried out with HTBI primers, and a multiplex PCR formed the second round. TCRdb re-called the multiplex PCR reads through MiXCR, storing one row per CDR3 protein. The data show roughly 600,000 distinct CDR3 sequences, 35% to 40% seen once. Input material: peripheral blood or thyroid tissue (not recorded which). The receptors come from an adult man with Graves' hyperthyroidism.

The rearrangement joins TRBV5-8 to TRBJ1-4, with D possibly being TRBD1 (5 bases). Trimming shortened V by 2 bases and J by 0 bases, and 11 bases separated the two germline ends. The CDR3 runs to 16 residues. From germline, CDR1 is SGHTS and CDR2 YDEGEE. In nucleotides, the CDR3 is TGTGCCAGCAGCTTACCAGGGAGTCCAACTAATGAAAAACTGTTTTTT. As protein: CASSLPGSPTNEKLFF.

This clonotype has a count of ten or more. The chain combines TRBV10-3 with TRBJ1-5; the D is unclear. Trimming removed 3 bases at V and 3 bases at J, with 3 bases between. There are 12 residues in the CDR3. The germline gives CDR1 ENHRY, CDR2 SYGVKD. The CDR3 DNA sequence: TGTGCCATCAGTGAATTCAATCAGCCCCAGCATTTT. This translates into CAISEFNQPQHF.

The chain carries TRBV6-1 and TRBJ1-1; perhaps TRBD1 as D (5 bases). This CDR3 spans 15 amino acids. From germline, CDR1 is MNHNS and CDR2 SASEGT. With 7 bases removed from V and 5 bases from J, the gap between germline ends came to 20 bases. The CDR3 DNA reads TGTGCCAGCATAGACCCCGACGGGGGTGGGACTGAAGCTTTCTTT. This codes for CASIDPDGGGTEAFF.

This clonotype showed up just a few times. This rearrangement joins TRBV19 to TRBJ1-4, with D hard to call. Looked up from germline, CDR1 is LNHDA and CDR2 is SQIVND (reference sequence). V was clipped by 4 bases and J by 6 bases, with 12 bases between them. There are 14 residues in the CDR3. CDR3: CASSNQSGDEKLFF. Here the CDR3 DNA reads TGTGCCAGTAGTAATCAATCTGGGGATGAAAAACTGTTTTTT.

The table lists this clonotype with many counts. CDR3 in DNA: TGTGCCACCAGTGATAGGCCCGGGACAGGCGGCGACGAGCAGTACTTC. It codes for CATSDRPGTGGDEQYF. This sequence joins TRBV24-1 and TRBJ2-7; 8 bases fit TRBD1. The CDR3 is made up of 16 amino acids. The trim removed 3 bases at V and 5 bases at J, leaving 11 bases unmatched. Germline CDR1 is KGHDR and CDR2 is SFDVKD.

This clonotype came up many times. The CDR3 reads CASSLGGGCTF. The CDR3 bases are TGTGCCAGCAGTTTAGGGGGAGGTTGCACCTTC. V usage is TRBV12-3 or TRBV12-4 and J usage is TRBJ1-2; D unclear. Trimming left V 1 base short and J 13 bases short, with 10 bases between. The CDR3 length is 11 residues.

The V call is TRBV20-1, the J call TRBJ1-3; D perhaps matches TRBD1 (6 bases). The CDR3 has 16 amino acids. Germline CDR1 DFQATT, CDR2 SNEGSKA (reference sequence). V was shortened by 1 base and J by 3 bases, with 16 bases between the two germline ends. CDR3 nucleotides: TGCAGTGCTAGAGGCAGTAGCGGGGGCTTTGGAAACACCATATATTTT. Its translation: CSARGSSGGFGNTIYF.

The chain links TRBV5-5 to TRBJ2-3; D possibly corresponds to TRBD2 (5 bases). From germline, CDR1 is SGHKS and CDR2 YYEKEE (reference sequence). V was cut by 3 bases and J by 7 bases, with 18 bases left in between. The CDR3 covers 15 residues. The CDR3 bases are TGTGCCAGCAGCTCTCCCTACGGGGTTCTGAATACGCAGTATTTT. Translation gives CASSSPYGVLNTQYF.

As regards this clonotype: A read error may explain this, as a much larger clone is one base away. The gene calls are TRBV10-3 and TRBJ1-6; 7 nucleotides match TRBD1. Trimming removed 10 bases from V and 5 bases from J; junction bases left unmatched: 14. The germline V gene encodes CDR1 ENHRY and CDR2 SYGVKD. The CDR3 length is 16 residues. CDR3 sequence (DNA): TGTGCCAGCAGACATAACCGGGACAGTAATAATTCACCCCTCCACTTT. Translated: CASRHNRDSNNSPLHF.

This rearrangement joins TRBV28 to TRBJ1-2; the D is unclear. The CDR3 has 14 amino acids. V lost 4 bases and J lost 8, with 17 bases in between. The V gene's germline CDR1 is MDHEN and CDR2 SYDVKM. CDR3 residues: CASSSDGFMGGYTF. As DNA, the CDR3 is TGTGCCAGCAGTTCGGACGGATTTATGGGGGGCTACACCTTC.

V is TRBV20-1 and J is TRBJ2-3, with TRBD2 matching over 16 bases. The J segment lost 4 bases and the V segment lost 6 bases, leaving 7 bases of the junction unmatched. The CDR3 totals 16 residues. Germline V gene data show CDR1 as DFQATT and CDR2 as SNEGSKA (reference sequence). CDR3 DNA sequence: TGCAGTGCGTCCGGGACTAGCGGGAGGGGTGCAGATACGCAGTATTTT. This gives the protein CSASGTSGRGADTQYF.

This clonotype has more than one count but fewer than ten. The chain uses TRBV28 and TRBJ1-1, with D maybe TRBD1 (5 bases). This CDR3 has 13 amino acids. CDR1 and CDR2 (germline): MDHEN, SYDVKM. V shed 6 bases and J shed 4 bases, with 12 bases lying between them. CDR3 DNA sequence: TGTGCCAGCAGCGCCGGGGGGATCACTGAAGCTTTCTTT. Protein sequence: CASSAGGITEAFF. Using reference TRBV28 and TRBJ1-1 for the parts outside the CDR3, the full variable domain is DVKVTQSSRYLVKRTGEKVFLECVQDMDHENMFWYRQDPGLGLRLIYFSYDVKMKEKGDIPEGYSVSREKKERFSLILESASTNQTSMYLCASSAGGITEAFFGQGTRLTVV.

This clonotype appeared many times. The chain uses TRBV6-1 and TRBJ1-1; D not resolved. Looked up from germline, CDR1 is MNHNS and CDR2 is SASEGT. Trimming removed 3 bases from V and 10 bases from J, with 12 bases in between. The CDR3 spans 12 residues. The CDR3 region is CASSESWSRAFF. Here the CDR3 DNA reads TGTGCCAGCAGTGAGTCCTGGTCGAGAGCTTTCTTT.

The CDR3 DNA is TGCGCCAGCAGCTTCACGACAGGGGCCAACACTGAAGCTTTCTTT. Translating it yields CASSFTTGANTEAFF. The chain uses TRBV5-1 and TRBJ1-1; TRBD1 matches at 8 bases. V dropped 2 bases and J dropped 2; count of bases not matched to a gene: 5. This CDR3 region has 15 residues. Per germline, CDR1 SGHRS and CDR2 YFSETQ.

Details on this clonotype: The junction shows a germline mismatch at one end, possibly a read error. CDR3 protein: CASSQAPMGTGFGYSF. The CDR3 nucleotides read TGTGCCAGCAGCCAAGCCCCGATGGGGACAGGGTTTGGCTACTCCTTC. The chain employs TRBV9 and TRBJ1-2, with 9 nucleotides matching TRBD1. Germline lookup yields CDR1 SGDLS and CDR2 YYNGEE. This CDR3 spans 16 amino acids.

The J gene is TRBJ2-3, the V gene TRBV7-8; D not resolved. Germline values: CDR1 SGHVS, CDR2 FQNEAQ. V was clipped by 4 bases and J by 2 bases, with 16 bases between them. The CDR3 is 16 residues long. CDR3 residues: CASSSTQPGSTDTQYF. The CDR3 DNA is TGTGCCAGCAGCTCCACTCAGCCCGGTTCCACAGATACGCAGTATTTT.

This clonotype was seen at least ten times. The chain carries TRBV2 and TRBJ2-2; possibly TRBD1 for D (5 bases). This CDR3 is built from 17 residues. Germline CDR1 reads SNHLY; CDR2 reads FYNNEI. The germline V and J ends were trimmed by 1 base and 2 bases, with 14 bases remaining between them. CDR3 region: CASSEVAAGYNTGELFF. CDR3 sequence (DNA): TGTGCCAGCAGTGAAGTCGCGGCAGGGTATAACACCGGGGAGCTGTTTTTT. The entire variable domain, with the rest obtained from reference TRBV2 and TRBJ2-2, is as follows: EPEVTQTPSHQVTQMGQEVILRCVPISNHLYFYWYRQILGQKVEFLVSFYNNEISEKSEIFDDQFSVERPDGSNFTLKIRSTKLEDSAMYFCASSEVAAGYNTGELFFGEGSRLTVL.

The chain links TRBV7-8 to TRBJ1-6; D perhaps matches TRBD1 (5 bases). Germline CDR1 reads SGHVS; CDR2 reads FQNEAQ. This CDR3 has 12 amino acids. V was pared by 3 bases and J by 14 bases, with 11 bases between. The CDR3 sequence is CASSFAQTALHF. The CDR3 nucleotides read TGTGCCAGCAGCTTCGCCCAGACAGCCCTCCACTTT.

The DNA of the CDR3 is TGTGCCATCAGTGAGAGCGGGACTCGAGGGGAGCTGTTTTTT. This translates into CAISESGTRGELFF. The chain uses TRBV10-3 and TRBJ2-2, with TRBD2 matching 7 bases. The CDR3 is 14 amino acids. Germline CDR1 and CDR2: ENHRY and SYGVKD. V shed 2 bases, J shed 8 bases, and the junction held 5 bases outside the gene matches.

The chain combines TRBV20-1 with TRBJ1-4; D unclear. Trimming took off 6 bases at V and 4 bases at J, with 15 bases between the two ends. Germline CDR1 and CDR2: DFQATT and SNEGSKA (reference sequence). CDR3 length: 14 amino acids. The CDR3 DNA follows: TGCAGTGCCCGAACCCGGGAGCATAATGAAAAACTGTTTTTT. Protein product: CSARTREHNEKLFF.

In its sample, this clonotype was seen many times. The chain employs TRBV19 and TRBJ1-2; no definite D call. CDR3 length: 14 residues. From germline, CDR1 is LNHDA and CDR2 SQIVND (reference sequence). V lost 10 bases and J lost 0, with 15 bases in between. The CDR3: CATLRREANYGYTF. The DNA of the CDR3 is TGTGCCACTCTCCGACGGGAAGCTAACTATGGCTACACCTTC.

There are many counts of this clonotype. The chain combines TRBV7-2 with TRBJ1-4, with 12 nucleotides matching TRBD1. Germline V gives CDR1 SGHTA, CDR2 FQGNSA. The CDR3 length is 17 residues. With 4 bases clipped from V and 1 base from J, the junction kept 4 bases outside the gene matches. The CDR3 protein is CASSSGDRGLTNEKLFF. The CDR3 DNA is TGTGCCAGCAGCTCGGGGGACAGGGGGCTAACTAATGAAAAACTGTTTTTT.

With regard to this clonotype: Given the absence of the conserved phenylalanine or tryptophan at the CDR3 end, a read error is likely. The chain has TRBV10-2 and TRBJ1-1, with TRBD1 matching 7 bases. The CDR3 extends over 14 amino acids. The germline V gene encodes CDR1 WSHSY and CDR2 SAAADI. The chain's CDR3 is CASSHITRDRDAFL. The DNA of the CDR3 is TGTGCCAGCAGTCATATAACCCGGGACAGAGACGCTTTCTTA.

The CDR3 DNA follows: TGTGCCAGTTCTACAGCCGGCAGCCGTATCTATGGCTACACCTTC. It specifies CASSTAGSRIYGYTF. The rearrangement uses TRBV19 and TRBJ1-2; D not certain. Looked up from germline, CDR1 is LNHDA and CDR2 is SQIVND (reference sequence). The V end lost 8 bases, the J end lost 4 bases, and 20 bases lay between the germline ends. The CDR3 is 15 residues long.

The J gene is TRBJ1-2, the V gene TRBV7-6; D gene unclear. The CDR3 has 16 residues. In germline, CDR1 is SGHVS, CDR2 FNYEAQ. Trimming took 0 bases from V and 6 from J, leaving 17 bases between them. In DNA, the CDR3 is TGTGCCAGCAGCTTAGCCCTCCGGGAGGCAGACCATGGCTACACCTTC. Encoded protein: CASSLALREADHGYTF.

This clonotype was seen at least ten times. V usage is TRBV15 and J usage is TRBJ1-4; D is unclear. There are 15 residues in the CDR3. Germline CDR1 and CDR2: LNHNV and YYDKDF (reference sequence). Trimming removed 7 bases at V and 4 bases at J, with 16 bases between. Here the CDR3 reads CATKSQEVHNEKLFF. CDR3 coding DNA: TGTGCCACCAAGTCCCAGGAGGTCCATAATGAAAAACTGTTTTTT.

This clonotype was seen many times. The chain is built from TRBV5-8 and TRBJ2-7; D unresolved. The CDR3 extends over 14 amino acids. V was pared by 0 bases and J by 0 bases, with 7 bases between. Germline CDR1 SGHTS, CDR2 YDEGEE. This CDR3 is CASSLDSSSYEQYF. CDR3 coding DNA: TGTGCCAGCAGCTTGGACAGTAGCTCCTACGAGCAGTACTTC.

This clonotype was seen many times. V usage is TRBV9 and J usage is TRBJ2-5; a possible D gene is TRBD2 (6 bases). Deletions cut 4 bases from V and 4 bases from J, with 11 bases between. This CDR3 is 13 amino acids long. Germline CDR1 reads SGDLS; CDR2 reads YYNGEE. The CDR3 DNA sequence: TGTGCCAGCAGCCCCTGGGGGGTAGAGACCCAGTACTTC. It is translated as CASSPWGVETQYF.

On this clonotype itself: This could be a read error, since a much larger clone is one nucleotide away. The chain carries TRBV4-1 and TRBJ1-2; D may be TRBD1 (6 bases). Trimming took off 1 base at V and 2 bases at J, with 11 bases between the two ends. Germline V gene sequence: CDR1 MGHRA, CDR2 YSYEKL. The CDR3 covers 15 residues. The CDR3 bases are TGCGCCAGCAGCCAAGGTGTCACAGGGAACTATGGCTACACCTTC. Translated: CASSQGVTGNYGYTF.

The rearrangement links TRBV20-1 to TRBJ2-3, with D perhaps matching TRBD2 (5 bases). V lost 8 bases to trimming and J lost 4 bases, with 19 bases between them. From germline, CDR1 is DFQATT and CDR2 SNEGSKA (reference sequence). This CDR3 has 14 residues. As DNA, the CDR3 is TGCAGTTACTCTAGGGCAGGAGGTTCAGATACGCAGTATTTT. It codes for CSYSRAGGSDTQYF.

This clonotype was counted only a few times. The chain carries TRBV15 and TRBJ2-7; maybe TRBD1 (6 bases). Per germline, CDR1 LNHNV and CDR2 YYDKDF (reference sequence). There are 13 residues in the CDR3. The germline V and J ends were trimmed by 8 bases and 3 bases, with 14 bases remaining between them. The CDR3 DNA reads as TGTGCCACCGAAGGAGAGGGGGACTACGAGCAGTACTTC. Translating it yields CATEGEGDYEQYF.